These T cell receptor beta chains were read from a single sample in a study of glioma-infiltrating T cells after dendritic cell vaccination. The data were produced by immunoSEQ multiplex PCR, yet TCRdb's version contains in-frame clones alone and is incomplete. The sample has tens of thousands of clones, around 83% seen once. The input for sequencing was blood, taken after dendritic cell vaccination. Receptor source: a human donor with glioblastoma. CDR3s include the opening cysteine and the closing phenylalanine or tryptophan. The D gene is left open where the match is weak. The size entry is marked missing in some rows and otherwise reads once, few, many or a size class.

11,TRBJ2-7,TRBV20-1,TRBD2,-,CSRVSGDEQYF,TGCAGTCGGGTTAGCGGGGACGAGCAGTACTTC
12,TRBJ2-1,TRBV30,-,-,CAWSVRTDEQFF,TGTGCCTGGAGTGTACGTACGGATGAGCAGTTCTTC
15,TRBJ1-2,TRBV5-4,TRBD1,-,CASSSETGVEYGYTF,TGTGCCAGCAGCTCGGAGACAGGGGTTGAGTATGGCTACACCTTC
15,TRBJ1-3,TRBV6-5,-,-,CASTLGWAQGNTIYF,TGTGCCAGCACTTTAGGTTGGGCGCAAGGAAACACCATATATTTT
12,TRBJ2-7,TRBV29-1,TRBD1,-,CSVGGQGHEQYF,TGCAGCGTTGGAGGACAGGGCCACGAGCAGTACTTC
13,TRBJ2-5,TRBV7-7,TRBD1,few,CASSVDREETQYF,TGTGCTAGCAGCGTTGACAGGGAAGAGACCCAGTACTTC
15,TRBJ1-4,TRBV7-2,-,-,CASSLGGRENEKLFF,TGTGCCAGCAGCTTAGGTGGCAGGGAAAACGAAAAACTGTTTTTT
16,TRBJ1-1,TRBV2,-,-,CASRAGAEIMNTEAFF,TGTGCCAGCAGGGCTGGGGCGGAAATTATGAACACTGAAGCTTTCTTT
15,TRBJ2-5,TRBV2,-,-,CASSRDPGLGKTQYF,TGTGCCAGCAGTAGGGACCCGGGACTGGGAAAAACCCAGTACTTC
16,TRBJ1-2,TRBV19,TRBD1,-,CASSIGPGQGSYGYTF,TGTGCCAGTAGTATAGGGCCGGGACAGGGTTCCTATGGCTACACCTTC
14,TRBJ2-2,TRBV19,-,-,CASIRGGNTGELFF,TGTGCCAGTATAAGAGGAGGGAACACCGGGGAGCTGTTTTTT
14,TRBJ1-4,TRBV5-5,TRBD1,-,CASSLGTGSEKLFF,TGTGCCAGCAGTTTGGGGACAGGGTCTGAAAAACTGTTTTTT
13,TRBJ2-2,TRBV30,TRBD2,-,CARAGEFTGELFF,TGTGCCCGGGCGGGGGAATTCACCGGGGAGCTGTTTTTT
12,TRBJ2-7,TRBV6-1,TRBD1,few,CATLRTGYEQYF,TGTGCCACCCTACGGACAGGCTACGAGCAGTACTTC
14,TRBJ2-4,TRBV5-1,-,-,CASSSSGQTNIQYF,TGCGCCAGCAGCTCTTCAGGGCAGACAAACATTCAGTACTTC
13,TRBJ2-7,TRBV4-3,-,-,CASSLHTQNEQYF,TGCGCCAGCAGCCTACATACACAGAACGAGCAGTACTTC
14,TRBJ2-7,TRBV7-9,TRBD2,-,CASSSSGGAGEQYF,TGTGCCAGCAGCTCTAGCGGGGGGGCTGGCGAGCAGTACTTC
14,TRBJ2-7,TRBV7-8,-,-,CASSLAEAGYEQYF,TGTGCCAGCAGCTTAGCGGAGGCAGGTTACGAGCAGTACTTC
18,TRBJ2-3,TRBV9,TRBD2,-,CASSVGLAGTTIPDTQYF,TGTGCCAGCAGCGTAGGACTCGCCGGGACTACCATTCCAGATACGCAGTATTTT
14,TRBJ1-2,TRBV6-6,TRBD1,-,CASSWGQIIYGYTF,TGTGCCAGCAGTTGGGGACAGATAATCTATGGCTACACCTTC
14,TRBJ1-2,TRBV7-2,-,-,CASSPPQLGYGYTF,TGTGCCAGCAGCCCCCCACAGCTCGGATATGGCTACACCTTC
15,TRBJ1-1,TRBV29-1,-,-,CSVDLLQGLQSEAFF,TGCAGCGTTGATTTGTTGCAGGGTTTGCAATCTGAAGCTTTCTTT
14,TRBJ2-5,TRBV19,-,-,CASSIAPEGETQYF,TGTGCCAGTAGTATCGCCCCCGAGGGAGAGACCCAGTACTTC
17,TRBJ1-1,TRBV5-1,TRBD1,-,CASSETGGIEISTEAFF,TGCGCCAGCAGCGAGACAGGGGGCATTGAGATTTCCACTGAAGCTTTCTTT
10,TRBJ1-5,TRBV7-3,-,many,CASLTTAQHF,TGTGCCAGCTTAACGACAGCCCAGCATTTT
16,TRBJ1-4,TRBV7-3,TRBD1,few,CASSPGTGGEDEKLFF,TGTGCCAGCAGCCCAGGGACAGGGGGTGAGGATGAAAAACTGTTTTTT
15,TRBJ1-1,TRBV5-1,-,-,CASSPGPGMNTEAFF,TGCGCCAGCAGCCCCGGCCCGGGAATGAACACTGAAGCTTTCTTT
15,TRBJ1-5,TRBV6-1,-,-,CASSGREDFWQPQHF,TGTGCCAGCAGTGGGAGGGAGGACTTCTGGCAGCCCCAGCATTTT
14,TRBJ1-1,TRBV7-8,-,once,CASSVEPGNTEAFF,TGTGCCAGCAGCGTAGAGCCAGGGAACACTGAAGCTTTCTTT
12,TRBJ2-1,TRBV2,-,-,CASSVTGDEQFF,TGTGCCAGCAGTGTGACTGGAGATGAGCAGTTCTTC
16,TRBJ2-2,TRBV5-1,TRBD2,-,CASSLPGGAETGELFF,TGCGCCAGCAGCTTGCCCGGGGGGGCCGAAACCGGGGAGCTGTTTTTT
17,TRBJ2-2,TRBV2,TRBD2,once,CASSGKRGGWNTGELFF,TGTGCCAGCAGTGGAAAACGGGGGGGGTGGAACACCGGGGAGCTGTTTTTT
14,TRBJ2-1,TRBV7-9,-,-,CASSLRAGEAEQFF,TGTGCCAGCAGCTTACGGGCAGGGGAAGCCGAGCAGTTCTTC
15,TRBJ1-1,TRBV2,TRBD1,-,CASSASGGPNTEAFF,TGTGCCAGCAGTGCGTCAGGGGGGCCCAACACTGAAGCTTTCTTT
13,TRBJ2-7,TRBV27,-,-,CASSFGWGSEQYF,TGTGCCAGCAGTTTTGGGTGGGGTAGCGAGCAGTACTTC
14,TRBJ1-6,TRBV2,TRBD1,-,CAGQTGTANSPLHF,TGTGCCGGACAAACCGGGACAGCTAATTCACCCCTCCACTTT
14,TRBJ2-7,TRBV7-2,TRBD2,once,CASSFGTSGYEQYF,TGTGCCAGCAGCTTCGGGACTAGCGGGTACGAGCAGTACTTC
14,TRBJ1-1,TRBV5-4,-,-,CASSLGGRDTEAFF,TGTGCCAGCAGCTTGGGGGGCCGGGACACTGAAGCTTTCTTT
17,TRBJ1-4,TRBV4-3,-,-,CASSRTGLGALNEKLFF,TGCGCCAGCAGCCGAACAGGGTTAGGAGCCCTTAATGAAAAACTGTTTTTT
13,TRBJ2-7,TRBV6-5,TRBD1,-,CASRRTGGPEQYF,TGTGCCAGCAGAAGGACAGGGGGCCCCGAGCAGTACTTC
14,TRBJ1-2,TRBV6-1,-,-,CASSEERGVYGYTF,TGTGCCAGCAGTGAAGAAAGGGGCGTCTATGGCTACACCTTC
14,TRBJ1-1,TRBV6-1,-,-,CASSEGPMRTEAFF,TGTGCCAGCAGTGAAGGACCCATGAGGACTGAAGCTTTCTTT
15,TRBJ2-1,TRBV5-4,-,-,CASSSTGLTYNEQFF,TGTGCCAGCAGCTCCACGGGGTTGACCTACAATGAGCAGTTCTTC
17,TRBJ1-6,TRBV19,-,once,CASSISAGTSGSSPLHF,TGTGCCAGTAGTATCTCGGCAGGGACTAGTGGGAGTTCACCCCTCCACTTT
13,TRBJ2-7,TRBV15,-,-,CATSTRDTYEQYF,TGTGCCACCAGCACCCGGGACACCTACGAGCAGTACTTC